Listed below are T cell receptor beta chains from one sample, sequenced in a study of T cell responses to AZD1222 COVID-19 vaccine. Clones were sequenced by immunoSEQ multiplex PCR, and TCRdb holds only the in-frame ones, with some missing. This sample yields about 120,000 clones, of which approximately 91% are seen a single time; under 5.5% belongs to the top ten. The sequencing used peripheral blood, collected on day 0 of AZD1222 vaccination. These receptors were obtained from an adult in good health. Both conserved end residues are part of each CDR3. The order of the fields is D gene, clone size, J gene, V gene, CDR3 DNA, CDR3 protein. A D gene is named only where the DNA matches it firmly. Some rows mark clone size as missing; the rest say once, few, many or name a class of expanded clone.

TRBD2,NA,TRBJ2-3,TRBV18,TGTGCCAGCTCCCCTATGGCGGGGGGGCCTTCAGATACGCAGTATTTT,CASSPMAGGPSDTQYF
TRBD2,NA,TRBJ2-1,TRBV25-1,TGTGCCAGCAGTGTCGGCCTAGCGGGAGTAAACAATGAGGGGATCTTC,CASSVGLAGVNNEGIF
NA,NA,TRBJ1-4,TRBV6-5,TGTGCCAGCACCGAGTTGGGGGGCGAGGAAAAACTGTTTTTT,CASTELGGEEKLFF
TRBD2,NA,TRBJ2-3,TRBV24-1,TGTGCCACCAGTAGACTAGCGGGGGGGACAGATACGCAGTATTTT,CATSRLAGGTDTQYF
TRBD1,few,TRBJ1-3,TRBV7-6,TGTGCCAGCAGCCCCCGACAGGGGTTCTCTGGAAACACCATATATTTT,CASSPRQGFSGNTIYF
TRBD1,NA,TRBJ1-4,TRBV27,TGTGCCAGCAGTTCCCAGGGGGCTGCTAATGAAAAACTGTTTTTT,CASSSQGAANEKLFF
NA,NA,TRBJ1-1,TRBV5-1,TGCGCCAGCAGCTTGGGGCAGGGGAGCACTGAAGCTTTCTTT,CASSLGQGSTEAFF
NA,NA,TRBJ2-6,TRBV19,TGTGCCAGCGAGGTTGGCCCTGGGGCCAACGTCCTGACTTTC,CASEVGPGANVLTF
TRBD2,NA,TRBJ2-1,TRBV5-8,TGTGCCAGCAGCTTGGAACTAGCGGGGGGCCGCATAAACAATGAGCAGTTCTTC,CASSLELAGGRINNEQFF
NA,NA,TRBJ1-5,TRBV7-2,TGTGCCAGCAGCTTATCCGGACGGGTCAATCAGCCCCAGCATTTT,CASSLSGRVNQPQHF
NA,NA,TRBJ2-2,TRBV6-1,TGTGCCAGCAGTGAAGCGGTACTCCAGAGAGGGGAGCTGTTTTTT,CASSEAVLQRGELFF
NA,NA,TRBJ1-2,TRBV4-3,TGCGCCAGCAGCCCCGGCCGATCGCTGAAGGGCTACACCTTC,CASSPGRSLKGYTF
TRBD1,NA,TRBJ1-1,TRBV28,TGTGCCAGCAGTTTAGTTGGGACAGGGTCGAACACTGAAGCTTTCTTT,CASSLVGTGSNTEAFF
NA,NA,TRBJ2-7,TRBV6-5,TGTGCCAGCAGTAGGTCCTACGAGCAGTACTTC,CASSRSYEQYF
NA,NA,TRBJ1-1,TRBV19,TGTGCCAGTAGTATAGTCGACATGAACACTGAAGCTTTCTTT,CASSIVDMNTEAFF
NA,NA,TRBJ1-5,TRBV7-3,TGTGCCAGCAGCCCGGACCGAAATCAGCCCCAGCATTTT,CASSPDRNQPQHF
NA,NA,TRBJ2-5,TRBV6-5,TGTGCCAGCAGGACGTCAGGGGCGGGAGAGACCCAGTACTTC,CASRTSGAGETQYF
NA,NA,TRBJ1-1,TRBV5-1,TGCGCCAGCAGCTTCTCACCGAACACTGAAGCTTTCTTT,CASSFSPNTEAFF
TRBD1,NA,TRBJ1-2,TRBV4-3,TGCGCCAGCAGCGCCACTCAGGGGGACTACTATGGCTACACCTTC,CASSATQGDYYGYTF
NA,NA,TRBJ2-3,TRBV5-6,TGTGCCAGCAGCTTGGCACTGAGCACAGATACGCAGTATTTT,CASSLALSTDTQYF
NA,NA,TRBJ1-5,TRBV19,TGTGCCAGTAGTCCCAGGGTAAACAATCAGCCCCAGCATTTT,CASSPRVNNQPQHF
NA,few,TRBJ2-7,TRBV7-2,TGTGCCAGCACCATGAACCGGGCCTACGAGCAGTACTTC,CASTMNRAYEQYF
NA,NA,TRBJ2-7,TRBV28,TGTGCCAGCAGTTTCCAACTCAGCTACGAGCAGTACTTC,CASSFQLSYEQYF
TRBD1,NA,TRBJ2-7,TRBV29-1,TGCAGCGCGCAGGGGGCGCGGACCTACGAGCAGTACTTC,CSAQGARTYEQYF
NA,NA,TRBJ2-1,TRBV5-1,TGCGCCAGCAGCTTGGAACAATCTTCCAATGAGCAGTTCTTC,CASSLEQSSNEQFF
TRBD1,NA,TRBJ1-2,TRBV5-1,TGCGCCAGCAGCTCACCGGGACAGGGGGACTATGGCTACACCTTC,CASSSPGQGDYGYTF
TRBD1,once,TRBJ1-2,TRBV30,TGTGCCTGGAGGCGTGACAGGGCCACTAACTATGGCTACACCTTC,CAWRRDRATNYGYTF
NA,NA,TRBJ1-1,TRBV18,TGTGCCAGCTCACCACTGAAGGGGCGGGACACTGAAGCTTTCTTT,CASSPLKGRDTEAFF
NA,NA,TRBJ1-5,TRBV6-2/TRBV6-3,TGTGCCAGCAGTTACGGTTATAGCAATCAGCCCCAGCATTTT,CASSYGYSNQPQHF
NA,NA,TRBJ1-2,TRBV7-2,TGTGCCAGCAGCTTATTGAAGGCGAATGGCTACACCTTC,CASSLLKANGYTF
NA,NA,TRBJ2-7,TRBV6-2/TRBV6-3,TGTGCCAGCAGTTACTCTGCAGGACCCTACGAGCAGTACTTC,CASSYSAGPYEQYF
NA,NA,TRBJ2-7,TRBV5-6,TGTGCCAGCAGCTTGAGCGGCTATGTCTACGAGCAGTACTTC,CASSLSGYVYEQYF
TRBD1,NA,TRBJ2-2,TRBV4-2,TGTGCCAGCAGCCCGTGGACAGGGCCGGACACCGGGGAGCTGTTTTTT,CASSPWTGPDTGELFF
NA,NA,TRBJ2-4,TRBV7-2,TGTGCCAGCTCCCTAGTAGGGGGGGGGAAAAACATTCAGTACTTC,CASSLVGGGKNIQYF
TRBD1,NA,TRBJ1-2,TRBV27,TGTGCCAGCAGTTTTGGACAGGGATATGGCTACACCTTC,CASSFGQGYGYTF
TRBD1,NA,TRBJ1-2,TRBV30,TGTGCCTGTGCACAGGGGGCAGGAGGCTACACCTTC,CACAQGAGGYTF
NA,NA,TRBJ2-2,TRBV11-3,TGTGCCAGCAGCTTCGACGGGGGAACCGGGGAGCTGTTTTTT,CASSFDGGTGELFF
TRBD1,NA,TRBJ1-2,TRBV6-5,TGTGCCAGCAGTTACCTCGACAGGGGGCGGATTGGCTACACCTTC,CASSYLDRGRIGYTF
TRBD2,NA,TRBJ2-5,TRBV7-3,TGTGCCAGCAGCTTGACTAGCGGGGGATTAGGAGAGACCCAGTACTTC,CASSLTSGGLGETQYF
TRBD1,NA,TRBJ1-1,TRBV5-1,TGCGCCAGCAGCTCCAGACAGGGAACCGACACTGAAGCTTTCTTT,CASSSRQGTDTEAFF
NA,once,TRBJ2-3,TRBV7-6,TGTGCCAGCAGCTTAGGGGTTGAAGGACCCGGTACGCAGTATTTT,CASSLGVEGPGTQYF
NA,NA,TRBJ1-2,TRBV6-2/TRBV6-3,TGTGCCAGCAGTTACTCGATGTATGGCTACACCTTC,CASSYSMYGYTF
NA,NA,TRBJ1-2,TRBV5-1,TGCGCCTCTCGTGACAGGTCTTCTAACTATGGCTACACCTTC,CASRDRSSNYGYTF
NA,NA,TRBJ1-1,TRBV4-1,TGCGCCAGCAGCCAAGTTGGGGGGCAGGGCACTGAAGCTTTCTTT,CASSQVGGQGTEAFF
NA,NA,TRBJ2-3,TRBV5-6,TGTGCCAGCAGCCATCACAGGGTAGATACGCAGTATTTT,CASSHHRVDTQYF
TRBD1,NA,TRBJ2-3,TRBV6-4,TGTGCCAGCAGTGACGGGACAGGGGGCACAGATACGCAGTATTTT,CASSDGTGGTDTQYF
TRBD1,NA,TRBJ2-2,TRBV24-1,TGTGCCACCAGTGTACAGGGGGCGAACACCGGGGAGCTGTTTTTT,CATSVQGANTGELFF
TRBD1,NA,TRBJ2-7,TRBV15,TGTGCCACCAGCAGAGGGGGGACAGGGAACGAGCAGTACTTC,CATSRGGTGNEQYF
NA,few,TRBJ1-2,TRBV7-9,TGTGCCAGCAGCCCCACAGGTAGTATTGGCTACACCTTC,CASSPTGSIGYTF
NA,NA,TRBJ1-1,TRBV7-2,TGTGCCAGCAGCTTATCCCCACGGGGCACTGAAGCTTTCTTT,CASSLSPRGTEAFF
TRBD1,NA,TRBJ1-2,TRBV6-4,TGTGCCAGCAGTGATACGGCCGCGACAGGGCGAGGCTACACCTTC,CASSDTAATGRGYTF
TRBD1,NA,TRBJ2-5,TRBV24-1,TGTGCCACCAGTGATTTAGGGACAGGGAGTAAGGAGACCCAGTACTTC,CATSDLGTGSKETQYF
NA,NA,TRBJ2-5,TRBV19,TGTGCCAGTACCCCAGGCCGAAATGCGGGCCAAGAGACCCAGTACTTC,CASTPGRNAGQETQYF
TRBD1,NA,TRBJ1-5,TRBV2,TGTGCCAGCAGGACACCGGGACAGACCAATCAGCCCCAGCATTTT,CASRTPGQTNQPQHF
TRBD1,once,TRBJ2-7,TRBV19,TGTGCCAGTAGTATTTTAGGGACAGGGATGTACGAGCAGTACTTC,CASSILGTGMYEQYF